This T cell receptor (beta chain) was identified in a study of T cell responses to AZD1222 COVID-19 vaccine. CDR3 length: 14 amino acids. V was pared by 0 bases and J by 2 bases, with 8 bases between. Germline values: CDR1 LGHNA, CDR2 YNFKEQ. This table comes from immunoSEQ multiplex PCR, and its TCRdb copy is limited to in-frame clones, with some not included. The sample has fewer than 150,000 clones; about nine tenths are singletons. The sample here was peripheral blood, taken on day 0 of AZD1222 vaccination. This TCR derives from an adult in good health. The V and J genes are TRBV4-2 and TRBJ2-7; D is unresolved. CDR3 sequence (DNA): TGTGCCAGCAGCCAAGATGTCGGGCCCTACGAGCAGTACTTC. This sequence encodes CASSQDVGPYEQYF.